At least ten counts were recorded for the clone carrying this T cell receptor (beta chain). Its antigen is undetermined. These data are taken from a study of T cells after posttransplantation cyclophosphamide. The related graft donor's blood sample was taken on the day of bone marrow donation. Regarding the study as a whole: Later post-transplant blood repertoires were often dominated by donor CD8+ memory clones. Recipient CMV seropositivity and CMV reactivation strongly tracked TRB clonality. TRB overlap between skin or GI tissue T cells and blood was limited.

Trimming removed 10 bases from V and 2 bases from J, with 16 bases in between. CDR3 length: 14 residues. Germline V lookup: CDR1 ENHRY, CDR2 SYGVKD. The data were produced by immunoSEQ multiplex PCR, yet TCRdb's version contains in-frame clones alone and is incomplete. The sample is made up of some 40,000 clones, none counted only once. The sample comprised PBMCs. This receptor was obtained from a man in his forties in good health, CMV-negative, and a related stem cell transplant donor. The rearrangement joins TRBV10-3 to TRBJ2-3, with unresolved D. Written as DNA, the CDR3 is TGTGCCACCAACCCGACTGGAAACACAGATACGCAGTATTTT. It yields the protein CATNPTGNTDTQYF.